Listed below are T cell receptor beta chains from one sample, sequenced in a study of cytomegalovirus exposure and HLA in healthy donors. TCRdb's table, derived via immunoSEQ multiplex PCR, lists solely in-frame clones and lacks some. The sample contains fewer than 110,000 clones, 82% of which appear only once. The source material was PBMCs. The source of these receptors is a man aged 25 to 45 in good health and CMV-seropositive. Both conserved end residues are part of each CDR3. Each record gives: D gene, J gene, clone size, V gene, CDR3 protein, CDR3 DNA. A D gene is named only where the DNA matches it firmly. The size entry is marked missing in some rows and otherwise reads once, few, many or a size class.

d_gene: NA
j_gene: TRBJ1-1
abundance: NA
v_gene: TRBV6-1
CDR3aa: CASSDLPSNTEAFF
CDR3nt: TGTGCCAGCAGTGACCTCCCAAGCAACACTGAAGCTTTCTTT

d_gene: NA
j_gene: TRBJ1-1
abundance: NA
v_gene: TRBV12-2
CDR3aa: CASRLASSPPAGTEAFF
CDR3nt: TGTGCAAGTCGCTTAGCTAGTAGTCCACCCGCGGGTACTGAAGCTTTCTTT

d_gene: NA
j_gene: TRBJ1-4
abundance: NA
v_gene: TRBV5-1
CDR3aa: CASSLGQSNEKLFF
CDR3nt: TGCGCCAGCAGCTTGGGACAGAGTAATGAAAAACTGTTTTTT

d_gene: TRBD1
j_gene: TRBJ2-1
abundance: once
v_gene: TRBV2
CDR3aa: CASSRDRGNEQFF
CDR3nt: TGTGCCAGCAGCCGGGACAGGGGCAATGAGCAGTTCTTC

d_gene: NA
j_gene: TRBJ2-4
abundance: few
v_gene: TRBV14
CDR3aa: CASGSTVTNSQYF
CDR3nt: TGTGCCAGCGGTAGTACGGTAACCAACAGTCAGTACTTC

d_gene: NA
j_gene: TRBJ1-1
abundance: NA
v_gene: TRBV7-9
CDR3aa: CSSTTGNTEAFF
CDR3nt: TGTTCCAGCACCACAGGGAACACTGAAGCTTTCTTT

d_gene: NA
j_gene: TRBJ1-5
abundance: NA
v_gene: TRBV2
CDR3aa: CASSEASGGNQPQHF
CDR3nt: TGTGCCAGCAGTGAAGCCTCGGGTGGCAATCAGCCCCAGCATTTT

d_gene: TRBD1
j_gene: TRBJ2-2
abundance: NA
v_gene: TRBV7-9
CDR3aa: CSSSLKGGQTGELFF
CDR3nt: TGTTCCAGCAGCTTAAAAGGGGGCCAGACCGGGGAGCTGTTTTTT

d_gene: NA
j_gene: TRBJ1-1
abundance: once
v_gene: TRBV19
CDR3aa: CASSPFRGHTEAFF
CDR3nt: TGTGCCAGTAGTCCGTTTCGAGGCCACACTGAAGCTTTCTTT

d_gene: NA
j_gene: TRBJ1-3
abundance: NA
v_gene: TRBV11-3
CDR3aa: CASSLLGSGNTIYF
CDR3nt: TGTGCCAGCAGCCTACTCGGGTCTGGAAACACCATATATTTT

d_gene: NA
j_gene: TRBJ1-1
abundance: NA
v_gene: TRBV5-1
CDR3aa: CASSLATYTEAFF
CDR3nt: TGCGCCAGCAGCTTGGCTACGTACACTGAAGCTTTCTTT

d_gene: TRBD1
j_gene: TRBJ2-7
abundance: NA
v_gene: TRBV11-1
CDR3aa: CASSHSRTGDTYEQYF
CDR3nt: TGTGCCAGCAGCCACTCCCGGACAGGAGATACTTACGAGCAGTACTTC

d_gene: NA
j_gene: TRBJ2-5
abundance: NA
v_gene: TRBV7-8
CDR3aa: CASSLSREETQYF
CDR3nt: TGTGCCAGCAGCTTATCCAGGGAAGAGACCCAGTACTTC

d_gene: NA
j_gene: TRBJ2-1
abundance: NA
v_gene: TRBV11-3
CDR3aa: CASSPRPTFSSYNEQFF
CDR3nt: TGTGCCAGCAGTCCTCGACCGACTTTTAGCTCCTACAATGAGCAGTTCTTC

d_gene: TRBD1
j_gene: TRBJ1-2
abundance: NA
v_gene: TRBV9
CDR3aa: CASSVAADRGLRNYGYTF
CDR3nt: TGTGCCAGCAGCGTAGCGGCGGACAGGGGGCTTCGTAACTATGGCTACACCTTC

d_gene: TRBD1
j_gene: TRBJ1-2
abundance: NA
v_gene: TRBV6-5
CDR3aa: CASLEKDRTSGYTF
CDR3nt: TGTGCCAGTCTCGAGAAGGACAGGACCTCTGGCTACACCTTC

d_gene: NA
j_gene: TRBJ2-5
abundance: NA
v_gene: TRBV27
CDR3aa: CASSSPLVDQETQYF
CDR3nt: TGTGCCAGCAGTTCTCCTTTGGTAGACCAAGAGACCCAGTACTTC

d_gene: TRBD2
j_gene: TRBJ2-7
abundance: NA
v_gene: TRBV9
CDR3aa: CASSVDFGGVGYEQYF
CDR3nt: TGTGCCAGCAGCGTAGATTTCGGGGGGGTAGGCTACGAGCAGTACTTC

d_gene: NA
j_gene: TRBJ1-4
abundance: NA
v_gene: TRBV9
CDR3aa: CASRRADNEKLFF
CDR3nt: TGTGCCAGCAGGCGGGCCGATAATGAAAAACTGTTTTTT

d_gene: TRBD1
j_gene: TRBJ2-2
abundance: NA
v_gene: TRBV14
CDR3aa: CASSQTKGARSTGELFF
CDR3nt: TGTGCCAGCAGCCAAACGAAGGGGGCGCGGTCAACCGGGGAGCTGTTTTTT

d_gene: TRBD1
j_gene: TRBJ2-2
abundance: NA
v_gene: TRBV6-4
CDR3aa: CASSEGQGAGELFF
CDR3nt: TGTGCCAGCAGTGAGGGACAGGGCGCCGGGGAGCTGTTTTTT

d_gene: NA
j_gene: TRBJ2-3
abundance: NA
v_gene: TRBV10-1
CDR3aa: CASSDGTPVSTDTQYF
CDR3nt: TGCGCCAGCAGTGATGGGACACCCGTTAGCACAGATACGCAGTATTTT

d_gene: NA
j_gene: TRBJ1-1
abundance: NA
v_gene: TRBV27
CDR3aa: CASSLSRIGAQNTEAFF
CDR3nt: TGTGCCAGCAGTTTATCGAGGATTGGGGCTCAGAACACTGAAGCTTTCTTT

d_gene: TRBD2
j_gene: TRBJ2-5
abundance: NA
v_gene: TRBV10-3
CDR3aa: CAISVAGAQETQYF
CDR3nt: TGTGCCATCAGTGTAGCGGGGGCTCAAGAGACCCAGTACTTC

d_gene: TRBD2
j_gene: TRBJ2-2
abundance: NA
v_gene: TRBV19
CDR3aa: CASSLGLAGPTGELFF
CDR3nt: TGTGCCAGTAGCTTGGGACTAGCGGGGCCAACCGGGGAGCTGTTTTTT

d_gene: NA
j_gene: TRBJ1-1
abundance: few
v_gene: TRBV21-1
CDR3aa: CASSARQGGAEAFF
CDR3nt: TGTGCCAGCAGCGCCCGACAGGGGGGGGCTGAAGCTTTCTTT

d_gene: NA
j_gene: TRBJ2-2
abundance: NA
v_gene: TRBV7-9
CDR3aa: CASSFLTAGELFF
CDR3nt: TGTGCCAGCAGCTTTTTAACGGCCGGGGAGCTGTTTTTT

d_gene: TRBD2
j_gene: TRBJ2-1
abundance: once
v_gene: TRBV5-1
CDR3aa: CASSLAGGPTYNEQFF
CDR3nt: TGCGCCAGCAGCTTAGCGGGGGGGCCCACCTACAATGAGCAGTTCTTC

d_gene: NA
j_gene: TRBJ2-1
abundance: NA
v_gene: TRBV5-1
CDR3aa: CASTQQVGDEQFF
CDR3nt: TGCGCCAGCACCCAGCAGGTCGGGGATGAGCAGTTCTTC

d_gene: NA
j_gene: TRBJ2-5
abundance: NA
v_gene: TRBV5-6
CDR3aa: CASSLERGETQYF
CDR3nt: TGTGCCAGCAGCTTGGAAAGGGGAGAGACCCAGTACTTC

d_gene: NA
j_gene: TRBJ1-1
abundance: NA
v_gene: TRBV2
CDR3aa: CASRNQGRLSEAFF
CDR3nt: TGTGCCAGCAGGAACCAGGGTAGGCTGTCTGAAGCTTTCTTT

d_gene: NA
j_gene: TRBJ1-1
abundance: NA
v_gene: TRBV9
CDR3aa: CASSVGHMNTEAFF
CDR3nt: TGTGCCAGCAGCGTAGGACATATGAACACTGAAGCTTTCTTT

d_gene: NA
j_gene: TRBJ2-4
abundance: NA
v_gene: TRBV27
CDR3aa: CASSLSSWGESQYF
CDR3nt: TGTGCCAGCAGTTTATCGTCGTGGGGGGAGAGTCAGTACTTC

d_gene: TRBD1
j_gene: TRBJ1-2
abundance: few
v_gene: TRBV7-8
CDR3aa: CASSLARQGRRVYGYTF
CDR3nt: TGTGCCAGCAGCTTAGCGAGACAGGGAAGGAGGGTCTATGGCTACACCTTC

d_gene: NA
j_gene: TRBJ1-1
abundance: NA
v_gene: TRBV27
CDR3aa: CASSLTGLGMDTEAFF
CDR3nt: TGTGCCAGCAGTTTAACAGGGTTAGGAATGGACACTGAAGCTTTCTTT

d_gene: TRBD1
j_gene: TRBJ1-1
abundance: NA
v_gene: TRBV6-5
CDR3aa: CASRFPPGQEAFF
CDR3nt: TGTGCCAGCCGGTTTCCCCCGGGACAGGAAGCTTTCTTT

d_gene: TRBD2
j_gene: TRBJ2-2
abundance: once
v_gene: TRBV7-9
CDR3aa: CASRVAGGLDTGELFF
CDR3nt: TGTGCCAGCAGAGTAGCGGGGGGGCTCGACACCGGGGAGCTGTTTTTT

d_gene: NA
j_gene: TRBJ1-2
abundance: NA
v_gene: TRBV27
CDR3aa: CASSVESGWGYTF
CDR3nt: TGTGCCAGCAGTGTAGAGTCAGGTTGGGGCTACACCTTC

d_gene: TRBD1
j_gene: TRBJ2-5
abundance: NA
v_gene: TRBV11-2
CDR3aa: CASSVQGAKETQYF
CDR3nt: TGTGCCAGCAGCGTTCAGGGGGCGAAGGAGACCCAGTACTTC

d_gene: NA
j_gene: TRBJ1-5
abundance: once
v_gene: TRBV15
CDR3aa: CATSRDLDGAQHF
CDR3nt: TGTGCCACCAGCAGAGATCTAGACGGGGCCCAGCATTTT

d_gene: NA
j_gene: TRBJ1-3
abundance: NA
v_gene: TRBV11-1
CDR3aa: CASSKYSGNTIYF
CDR3nt: TGTGCCAGCAGTAAATACTCTGGAAACACCATATATTTT

d_gene: TRBD2
j_gene: TRBJ2-5
abundance: NA
v_gene: TRBV5-1
CDR3aa: CASSSERGEQETQYF
CDR3nt: TGCGCCAGCAGCTCCGAGCGGGGGGAGCAAGAGACCCAGTACTTC

d_gene: TRBD1
j_gene: TRBJ1-4
abundance: NA
v_gene: TRBV20-1
CDR3aa: CSGQTGEKLFF
CDR3nt: TGCAGTGGCCAGACAGGGGAAAAACTGTTTTTT

d_gene: TRBD1
j_gene: TRBJ2-2
abundance: NA
v_gene: TRBV6-1
CDR3aa: CASWPGQGELFF
CDR3nt: TGTGCCAGCTGGCCGGGACAGGGGGAGCTGTTTTTT

d_gene: NA
j_gene: TRBJ1-1
abundance: NA
v_gene: TRBV11-3
CDR3aa: CASSGGGTEAFF
CDR3nt: TGTGCCAGCAGCGGGGGCGGCACTGAAGCTTTCTTT

d_gene: NA
j_gene: TRBJ2-1
abundance: NA
v_gene: TRBV2
CDR3aa: CASTTQGSYNEQFF
CDR3nt: TGTGCCAGCACCACTCAGGGGTCCTACAATGAGCAGTTCTTC

d_gene: TRBD1
j_gene: TRBJ1-5
abundance: NA
v_gene: TRBV19
CDR3aa: CASSINRGRNQPQHF
CDR3nt: TGTGCCAGTAGTATAAACAGGGGACGCAATCAGCCCCAGCATTTT

d_gene: NA
j_gene: TRBJ1-2
abundance: NA
v_gene: TRBV6-1
CDR3aa: CASSPDLGAYGYTF
CDR3nt: TGTGCCAGCAGTCCTGACTTAGGGGCCTATGGCTACACCTTC